The 30 T cell receptor beta chains in this list originate from one sample, sequenced in a study of cytomegalovirus exposure and HLA in healthy donors. The primer mix had 60 Vbeta and 13 Jbeta primers. Only in-frame clones appear in the TCRdb table, and some are missing; sequencing was by immunoSEQ multiplex PCR. The sample has over 100,000 clones, around 80% seen once; the top ten hold about 2.7%. Material for sequencing was PBMCs. The receptors shown here come from a woman younger than 30 in good health and CMV-seropositive.

This chain connects TRBV18 to TRBJ2-1, with D possibly TRBD1 on 7 matching bases. The CDR3 loop spans 14 amino acids. V was trimmed by 8 bases and J by 9 bases, leaving 20 bases between them. Germline CDR1 and CDR2: KGHSH and LQKENI. The CDR3 reads CASATGQGLSEQFF. Written as DNA, the CDR3 is TGTGCCAGCGCGACAGGGCAGGGACTTAGTGAGCAGTTCTTC.

The J gene is TRBJ2-1, the V gene TRBV6-4, with 8 bases lining up with TRBD2. J was trimmed by 7 bases and V by 2 bases; bases with no gene match: 4. CDR1 MRHNA and CDR2 SNTAGT come from the germline V gene. The CDR3 has 14 amino acids. DNA for the CDR3: TGTGCCAGCAGTGACACGGGGGGGAGGAATGAGCAGTTCTTC. Its protein is CASSDTGGRNEQFF.

V usage is TRBV5-5 and J usage is TRBJ2-1; no clear D. The CDR3 extends over 16 amino acids. The germline gives CDR1 SGHKS, CDR2 YYEKEE (reference sequence). V was clipped by 3 bases and J by 1 base, with 14 bases between them. The CDR3 sequence: CASSWALLGSYNEQFF. The CDR3 DNA reads TGTGCCAGCAGCTGGGCCCTCTTAGGATCCTACAATGAGCAGTTCTTC.

With respect to this clone: One end of the junction varies from germline; a read error may be responsible. In DNA form, the CDR3 reads TGTGCCAGCAGCCAACCGGGACAATATAACTATGACTACACCTTC. Its protein product is CASSQPGQYNYDYTF. The chain carries TRBV5-4 and TRBJ1-2; D may be TRBD1 (6 bases). Germline V CDR1 and CDR2: SGHNT, YYREEE (reference sequence). The CDR3 is 15 residues long.

V is TRBV7-8 and J is TRBJ1-3; D is unclear. There are 16 residues in the CDR3. CDR1 SGHVS and CDR2 FQNEAQ come from the germline V gene. Trimming left V 5 bases short and J 4 bases short, with 18 bases between. The CDR3 bases are TGTGCCAGCAGCCGACCGGGGATCGGAAAAGGAAACACCATATATTTT. Translating it yields CASSRPGIGKGNTIYF.

V is TRBV2 and J is TRBJ1-5; the D gene is possibly TRBD1 (6 bases). The V end was cut by 3 bases, the J end by 5 bases, with 14 bases between. Germline loops: CDR1 SNHLY, CDR2 FYNNEI. The CDR3 has 15 amino acids. The CDR3 nucleotides are TGTGCCAGCAGTGACGGACAGCCGTCCGATCAGCCCCAGCATTTT. It translates to CASSDGQPSDQPQHF. Filled out from reference TRBV2 and TRBJ1-5, the complete variable domain reads EPEVTQTPSHQVTQMGQEVILRCVPISNHLYFYWYRQILGQKVEFLVSFYNNEISEKSEIFDDQFSVERPDGSNFTLKIRSTKLEDSAMYFCASSDGQPSDQPQHFGDGTRLSIL.

The V and J genes are TRBV5-1 and TRBJ2-3; 7 bases match TRBD2. CDR1 SGHRS and CDR2 YFSETQ come from the germline V gene. V dropped 4 bases and J dropped 6; count of bases not matched to a gene: 20. This CDR3 has 18 residues. The CDR3 sequence: CASSTDYSGPPRLDTQYF. The CDR3 region has the DNA TGCGCCAGCAGCACCGACTATAGCGGGCCCCCCCGCCTGGATACGCAGTATTTT.

Concerning this clone itself: The junction departs from the called germline gene at one end, perhaps through a read error. J is TRBJ2-7 and V is TRBV5-6; tentative D call: TRBD1 (6 bases). There are 13 residues in the CDR3. The germline V gene has CDR1 SGHDT and CDR2 YYEEEE. The CDR3 reads CASSPDRRTHLNF. CDR3 DNA: TGTGCCAGCAGCCCGGACAGAAGGACGCACCTAAACTTC.

The V and J genes are TRBV5-1 and TRBJ1-1; TRBD1 aligns across 8 bases. The CDR3 extends over 15 amino acids. V lost 4 bases, J lost 3 bases, and 8 bases stayed unmatched. Germline V lookup: CDR1 SGHRS, CDR2 YFSETQ. The CDR3 reads CASSATTGGDTEAFF. The CDR3 coding sequence is TGCGCCAGCAGCGCCACTACAGGGGGGGACACTGAAGCTTTCTTT. Using reference TRBV5-1 and TRBJ1-1 for the parts outside the CDR3, the full variable domain is KAGVTQTPRYLIKTRGQQVTLSCSPISGHRSVSWYQQTPGQGLQFLFEYFSETQRNKGNFPGRFSGRQFSNSRSEMNVSTLELGDSALYLCASSATTGGDTEAFFGQGTRLTVV.

The chain couples TRBV19 to TRBJ2-7; D may be TRBD1 (6 bases). With 5 bases removed from V and 2 bases from J, the gap between germline ends came to 16 bases. The CDR3 length is 15 residues. The germline gives CDR1 LNHDA, CDR2 SQIVND (reference sequence). The CDR3 nucleotides read TGTGCCAGTAGTGCCAGGGGACGGGGAACCTACGAGCAGTACTTC. It yields the protein CASSARGRGTYEQYF.

The chain couples TRBV18 to TRBJ1-2; tentatively, D is TRBD1 (6 bases). Germline loops: CDR1 KGHSH, CDR2 LQKENI. V was trimmed by 3 bases and J by 4 bases, leaving 18 bases between them. The CDR3 spans 16 residues. This CDR3 is CASSPQEGDTFYGYTF. The CDR3 bases are TGTGCCAGCTCACCTCAAGAAGGGGACACCTTCTATGGCTACACCTTC.

The J gene is TRBJ1-6, the V gene TRBV7-9; the D is unclear. Trimming left V 5 bases short and J 10 bases short, with 18 bases between. The CDR3 loop spans 15 amino acids. Per germline, CDR1 SEHNR and CDR2 FQNEAQ (reference sequence). DNA for the CDR3: TGTGCCAGCAGCCCACGGGCCTCGGCGGGGTCACCCCTCCACTTT. This codes for CASSPRASAGSPLHF. The full variable domain, its missing parts supplied by reference TRBV7-9 and TRBJ1-6, is DTGVSQNPRHKITKRGQNVTFRCDPISEHNRLYWYRQTLGQGPEFLTYFQNEAQLEKSRLLSDRFSAERPKGSFSTLEIQRTEQGDSAMYLCASSPRASAGSPLHFGNGTRLTVT.

The chain is built from TRBV2 and TRBJ1-2; D is unclear. The ends were cut back, 2 bases at V and 5 bases at J, with 6 bases in the middle. The germline CDR1 and CDR2 sequences are SNHLY and FYNNEI. The CDR3 consists of 12 residues. The CDR3 here is CASSELSYGYTF. The CDR3 DNA reads TGTGCCAGCAGTGAACTATCATATGGCTACACCTTC.

This chain joins TRBV10-3 and TRBJ2-6; D is unresolved. Trimming pared 0 bases from V and 1 base from J, leaving 4 bases between. Germline loops: CDR1 ENHRY, CDR2 SYGVKD. The CDR3 contains 15 residues. DNA for the CDR3: TGTGCCATCAGTGAGTCGGAGTCTGGGGCCAACGTCCTGACTTTC. Its protein product is CAISESESGANVLTF.

This clone showed up just a few times. CDR3: CASSWGGTTGELFF. The CDR3 DNA reads as TGCGCCAGCAGCTGGGGGGGGACCACCGGGGAGCTGTTTTTT. The gene calls are TRBV5-1 and TRBJ2-2; TRBD2 aligns across 7 bases. With V trimmed by 3 bases and J by 4 bases, 3 bases remained unmatched. The CDR3 has 14 amino acids. Per the germline V gene, CDR1 is SGHRS and CDR2 is YFSETQ.

The chain links TRBV6-5 to TRBJ2-7, with D possibly TRBD1 on 7 matching bases. V was clipped by 8 bases and J by 5 bases, with 10 bases between them. This CDR3 has 11 amino acids. The germline V gene encodes CDR1 MNHEY and CDR2 SVGAGI. CDR3 residues: CASGRGDEQYF. The CDR3 coding sequence is TGTGCCAGCGGCAGGGGGGACGAGCAGTACTTC.

This clone was seen once. The V and J genes are TRBV25-1 and TRBJ2-1; the D gene is possibly TRBD2 (5 bases). CDR3 size: 14 residues. The ends were cut back, 1 base at V and 4 bases at J, with 8 bases in the middle. Germline V gene lookup returns CDR1 MGHDK and CDR2 SYGVNS. CDR3 residues: CASSESSPYNEQFF. The CDR3 bases are TGTGCCAGCAGTGAATCTAGCCCTTACAATGAGCAGTTCTTC. The full variable domain, its missing parts supplied by reference TRBV25-1 and TRBJ2-1, is EADIYQTPRYLVIGTGKKITLECSQTMGHDKMYWYQQDPGMELHLIHYSYGVNSTEKGDLSSESTVSRIRTEHFPLTLESARPSHTSQYLCASSESSPYNEQFFGPGTRLTVL.

The gene calls are TRBV2 and TRBJ2-7, with a weak D call TRBD2 (7 bases). V gave up 4 bases and J gave up 6 bases, with 16 bases separating them. CDR1 SNHLY and CDR2 FYNNEI come from the germline V gene. The CDR3 contains 14 residues. CDR3 in DNA: TGTGCCAGCAGTGTAGGAGGGGGACTACGCGAGCAGTACTTC. Protein: CASSVGGGLREQYF.

The chain recombines TRBV29-1 with TRBJ1-2; D remains ambiguous. This CDR3 has 11 amino acids. V was shortened by 3 bases and J by 3 bases, with 5 bases between the two germline ends. The germline CDR1 and CDR2 sequences are SQVTM and ANQGSEA. CDR3 coding DNA: TGCAGCGTTGAGGAGGACTATGGCTACACCTTC. It specifies CSVEEDYGYTF. Complete variable domain (other parts from reference TRBV29-1 and TRBJ1-2): SAVISQKPSRDICQRGTSLTIQCQVDSQVTMMFWYRQQPGQSLTLIATANQGSEATYESGFVIDKFPISRPNLTFSTLTVSNMSPEDSSIYLCSVEEDYGYTFGSGTRLTVV.

The chain couples TRBV2 to TRBJ2-1; no clear D. The CDR3 has 14 amino acids. V was clipped by 1 base and J by 9 bases, with 13 bases between them. CDR1 is SNHLY and CDR2 is FYNNEI in the germline V gene. DNA for the CDR3: TGTGCCAGCAGTGAAGGGGCCGGCCTGGCTGAGCAGTTCTTC. Its translation is CASSEGAGLAEQFF.

This sequence joins TRBV29-1 and TRBJ2-7; 8 bases are a match to TRBD1. In germline, CDR1 is SQVTM, CDR2 ANQGSEA. With V trimmed by 4 bases and J by 9 bases, 17 bases remained unmatched. This CDR3 is 15 amino acids long. The CDR3 bases are TGCAGCGTTGCTCAGGGGGCAGCAGCAGGGACGGGGCAGTACTTC. Translation gives CSVAQGAAAGTGQYF.

This chain connects TRBV11-2 to TRBJ2-7, with TRBD2 matching 7 bases. V lost 3 bases and J lost 6; bases outside the gene matches: 2. Germline V gene lookup returns CDR1 SGHAT and CDR2 FQNNGV. The CDR3 extends over 12 amino acids. CDR3 coding DNA: TGTGCCAGCAGCTTGGGGGGGGTCGAGCAGTACTTC. Protein: CASSLGGVEQYF. The entire variable domain, with the rest obtained from reference TRBV11-2 and TRBJ2-7, is as follows: EAGVAQSPRYKIIEKRQSVAFWCNPISGHATLYWYQQILGQGPKLLIQFQNNGVVDDSQLPKDRFSAERLKGVDSTLKIQPAKLEDSAVYLCASSLGGVEQYFGPGTRLTVT.

This CDR3 reads CASSQEMRGQYF. In DNA form, the CDR3 reads TGTGCCAGCAGCCAAGAAATGCGGGGGCAGTACTTC. The rearrangement links TRBV14 to TRBJ2-7; D is perhaps TRBD2 (6 bases). Germline assignment: CDR1 SGHDN and CDR2 FVKESK. There are 12 residues in the CDR3. Trimming pared 0 bases from V and 9 bases from J, leaving 9 bases between.

This chain uses TRBV5-8 with TRBJ2-7; 7 bases align to TRBD2. V gave up 0 bases and J gave up 4 bases; unmatched junction bases: 4. The CDR3 consists of 14 residues. Germline CDR1 is SGHTS and CDR2 is YDEGEE. DNA of the CDR3: TGTGCCAGCAGCTTGGAAGCGGGGAGGTACGAGCAGTACTTC. Amino acids: CASSLEAGRYEQYF.

This chain joins TRBV27 and TRBJ1-6, with D possibly matching TRBD1 (6 bases). V shed 5 bases and J shed 9 bases, with 14 bases lying between them. Germline-derived CDR1 and CDR2 are MNHEY and SMNVEV (reference sequence). This CDR3 region has 14 residues. Written as DNA, the CDR3 is TGTGCCAGCAGTGGACTGGGGGCCGGTTCACCCCTCCACTTT. Encoded protein: CASSGLGAGSPLHF.

The chain uses TRBV6-5 and TRBJ2-7; D call uncertain. Deletions cut 0 bases from V and 2 bases from J, with 8 bases between. CDR3 length: 14 amino acids. Per germline, CDR1 MNHEY and CDR2 SVGAGI. DNA for the CDR3: TGTGCCAGCAGTTACTCGAGGAAAGCCTACGAGCAGTACTTC. Translating gives CASSYSRKAYEQYF.

The rearrangement joins TRBV2 to TRBJ2-7, with 10 bases matching TRBD1. The V gene's germline CDR1 is SNHLY and CDR2 FYNNEI. The CDR3 is made up of 13 amino acids. Trimming at V came to 4 bases and at J to 6 bases, leaving 3 bases not matched to a gene. The CDR3, as DNA: TGTGCCAGCAGTGCCGGACAGGGGGGCGAGCAGTACTTC. The encoded protein is CASSAGQGGEQYF.

The gene calls are TRBV30 and TRBJ2-7; D uncertain. Trimming took off 0 bases at V and 9 bases at J, with 9 bases between the two ends. This CDR3 spans 11 amino acids. Germline V gene lookup returns CDR1 GTSNPN and CDR2 SVGIG (reference sequence). CDR3: CAWSVQSGQYF. In DNA, the CDR3 is TGTGCCTGGAGTGTACAAAGTGGGCAGTACTTC.

The rearrangement links TRBV5-1 to TRBJ2-1; 15 bases match TRBD2. The CDR3 runs 15 residues. CDR1 and CDR2 from the germline V gene are SGHRS and YFSETQ. CDR3 in amino acids: CATTRTSGGAGEQFF. In DNA, the CDR3 is TGCGCAACCACCCGGACTAGCGGGGGGGCTGGGGAGCAGTTCTTC.

The V call is TRBV5-4, the J call TRBJ2-1, with TRBD2 identical over 11 bases. J lost 7 bases, V lost 10 bases, and 7 bases had no gene match. The CDR3 runs 13 residues. CDR1 is SGHNT, CDR2 YYREEE, per germline (reference sequence). CDR3 residues: CAQRLAGYNEQFF. The DNA for the CDR3 is TGTGCCCAACGACTAGCGGGGTATAATGAGCAGTTCTTC.